The next 27 T cell receptor beta chains were all read from a single sample in a study of OX40 agonist ivuxolimab in advanced cancers. The library relied on the immunoSEQ multiplex PCR assay. TCRdb holds this immuneACCESS table with in-frame rearrangements only. Some clones are missing; in checked studies, unresolved V genes explain under half, and the rest has no known cause. This sample lists about 98,000 clones; 93% were detected once. Together, the top ten hold about 0.27% of the sample. Sequenced here: CD4+ or CD8+ T cells sorted from blood, sampled in a trial of the OX40 agonist ivuxolimab. These receptors all come from an adult with an advanced solid tumor such as melanoma, head and neck, liver or kidney cancer.

This clone was seen more than once but under ten times. The chain links TRBV6-6 to TRBJ2-1, with 8 positions matching TRBD2. The CDR3 covers 15 residues. Germline CDR1 reads MNHNY; CDR2 reads SVGAGI (reference sequence). Unmatched junction bases numbered 7, after V lost 6 bases and J lost 3 bases. In DNA, the CDR3 is TGTGCCAGCAGGCCTACCAGCGGGAGCTACAATGAGCAGTTCTTC. Translating gives CASRPTSGSYNEQFF.

The chain links TRBV7-2 to TRBJ2-1; 10 bases align to TRBD2. Germline-derived CDR1 and CDR2 are SGHTA and FQGNSA. The CDR3 totals 15 residues. The V gene end was trimmed by 5 bases and the J gene end by 6 bases; junction bases not matched to a gene: 7. The CDR3 DNA reads TGTGCCAGCAGCCTGAGCGGGAGGGCCAGCAATGAGCAGTTCTTC. This codes for CASSLSGRASNEQFF.

The chain couples TRBV30 to TRBJ1-3, with 7 nucleotides matching TRBD1. Germline CDR1 reads GTSNPN; CDR2 reads SVGIG (reference sequence). The V segment lost 0 bases and the J segment 8 bases; nucleotides outside the gene matches: 10. This CDR3 spans 15 amino acids. The CDR3 sequence is CAWSVRGGAAHTIYF. The CDR3 DNA reads TGTGCCTGGAGTGTACGAGGGGGCGCGGCACACACCATATATTTT.

The chain recombines TRBV7-9 with TRBJ2-3, with no clear D. The CDR3 is 10 amino acids. Trimming removed 10 bases from V and 3 bases from J, with 5 bases in between. CDR1 SEHNR and CDR2 FQNEAQ come from the germline V gene (reference sequence). The CDR3 region is CATYTDTQYF. CDR3 in DNA: TGTGCCACTTATACAGATACGCAGTATTTT.

V usage is TRBV28 and J usage is TRBJ2-7; no definite D call. The germline gives CDR1 MDHEN, CDR2 SYDVKM. V was pared by 3 bases and J by 4 bases, with 16 bases between. CDR3 length: 15 amino acids. DNA of the CDR3: TGTGCCAGCAGTTTGAAGTCGGTGAAATTTTACGAGCAGTACTTC. This translates into CASSLKSVKFYEQYF.

In this sample, this clone turned up once. The gene calls are TRBV5-4 and TRBJ2-5; D gene ambiguous. The CDR3 totals 13 residues. Trimming took off 4 bases at V and 1 base at J, with 8 bases between the two ends. CDR1 and CDR2 (germline): SGHNT, YYREEE (reference sequence). CDR3 loop: CASSRRTQETQYF. The CDR3 nucleotides read TGTGCCAGCAGCCGACGGACCCAAGAGACCCAGTACTTC.

The chain recombines TRBV11-3 with TRBJ2-7; D perhaps matches TRBD1 (6 bases). From germline, CDR1 is SGHNT and CDR2 YENEEA. Trimming cost V 2 bases and J 3 bases, with 8 bases left between them. This CDR3 has 13 residues. The CDR3 coding sequence is TGTGCCAGCAGCTTATCAGGGGTCTACGAGCAGTACGTC. Its translation: CASSLSGVYEQYV.

The V and J genes are TRBV28 and TRBJ1-2, with D possibly matching TRBD1 (5 bases). This CDR3 has 14 amino acids. V was trimmed by 7 bases and J by 0 bases, leaving 12 bases between them. Germline V gives CDR1 MDHEN, CDR2 SYDVKM. The CDR3 reads CASKGGGPNYGYTF. CDR3 DNA: TGTGCCAGCAAAGGTGGGGGACCTAACTATGGCTACACCTTC.

This clone was counted a few times. The V gene is TRBV11-2, the J gene TRBJ1-1; no clear D gene. Germline CDR1 and CDR2: SGHAT and FQNNGV. Between the trimmed V and J ends, which lost 0 bases and 1 base, there was a span of 3 bases. The CDR3 is made up of 13 amino acids. CDR3 residues: CASSLDANTEAFF. The CDR3 nucleotides read TGTGCCAGCAGCTTAGACGCGAACACTGAAGCTTTCTTT.

This sequence joins TRBV15 and TRBJ2-5; TRBD2 agrees at 7 bases. Germline CDR1 reads LNHNV; CDR2 reads YYDKDF (reference sequence). This CDR3 has 16 amino acids. The junction had 8 bases not matched to a gene; V was cut back by 0 bases and J by 4 bases. The CDR3 DNA is TGTGCCACCAGCAGAGATCTCGGGCGGGAGTTAGAGACCCAGTACTTC. Translating gives CATSRDLGRELETQYF.

The genes are TRBV7-2 and TRBJ2-3; 10 nucleotides match TRBD2. The CDR3 consists of 18 residues. From germline, CDR1 is SGHTA and CDR2 FQGNSA. V shed 1 base, J shed 5 bases, and the junction held 12 bases outside the gene matches. The CDR3 loop reads CASSLVVASGGRGDTQYF. For the CDR3, the DNA is TGTGCCAGCAGCTTAGTAGTGGCTAGCGGGGGCCGGGGAGATACGCAGTATTTT.

The chain has TRBV4-3 and TRBJ2-1; tentatively, D is TRBD2 (7 bases). The CDR3 runs 16 residues. Germline loops: CDR1 LGHNA, CDR2 YSLEER. V lost 1 base to trimming and J lost 8 bases, with 18 bases between them. In DNA, the CDR3 is TGCGCCAGCAGCCAAGCTCGAGGGGGGGGATTCGATGAGCAGTTCTTC. This encodes CASSQARGGGFDEQFF.

The rearrangement uses TRBV29-1 and TRBJ1-1; 9 nucleotides match TRBD1. Germline V gene data show CDR1 as SQVTM and CDR2 as ANQGSEA. CDR3 length equals 12 residues. J gave up 6 bases and V 7 bases, and 6 bases lay outside the gene matches. CDR3 protein: CSADRGSSEAFF. CDR3 coding DNA: TGCAGCGCCGACAGGGGGTCCTCTGAAGCTTTCTTT.

The chain couples TRBV9 to TRBJ2-1; D is perhaps TRBD2 (5 bases). V was trimmed by 0 bases and J by 2 bases, leaving 9 bases between them. CDR1 and CDR2 from the germline V gene are SGDLS and YYNGEE. This CDR3 has 15 residues. The CDR3 here is CASSVGGGPYNEQFF. CDR3 nucleotide sequence: TGTGCCAGCAGCGTAGGAGGAGGCCCCTACAATGAGCAGTTCTTC.

The V gene is TRBV7-2, the J gene TRBJ2-7; the D gene could be TRBD1 or TRBD2 (5 bases each). Per germline, CDR1 SGHTA and CDR2 FQGNSA. Trimming cost V 2 bases and J 7 bases, with 12 bases left between them. This CDR3 has 13 residues. The CDR3 nucleotides read TGTGCCAGCAGCTTACCAGGGACGAAAGAGCAGTACTTC. As protein: CASSLPGTKEQYF.

The V gene is TRBV4-3, the J gene TRBJ2-1; possible D gene TRBD2, 5 bases. The V gene lost 0 bases and the J gene lost 3 bases, with 12 bases spanning the gap. In germline, CDR1 is LGHNA, CDR2 YSLEER. The CDR3 totals 16 residues. CDR3 bases: TGCGCCAGCAGCCAAGATTATGCGAGGGACTACAATGAGCAGTTCTTC. Its protein product is CASSQDYARDYNEQFF.

The chain is built from TRBV7-8 and TRBJ2-7; D gene uncertain. CDR1 SGHVS and CDR2 FQNEAQ come from the germline V gene. This CDR3 is 13 amino acids long. Trimming stripped 2 bases from V and 6 bases from J, with 11 bases between. The CDR3 spells CASSLTLQTEQYF. The CDR3 coding sequence is TGTGCCAGCAGCTTAACCCTCCAGACCGAGCAGTACTTC. The complete variable domain, with remaining parts taken from reference TRBV7-8 and TRBJ2-7, reads GAGVSQSPRYKVAKRGQDVALRCDPISGHVSLFWYQQALGQGPEFLTYFQNEAQLDKSGLPSDRFFAERPEGSVSTLKIQRTQQEDSAVYLCASSLTLQTEQYFGPGTRLTVT.

This clone was recorded once. V and J are TRBV28 and TRBJ1-2, with 7 nucleotides matching TRBD1. V was pared by 3 bases and J by 8 bases, with 9 bases of the junction left unmatched. CDR1 and CDR2 from the germline V gene are MDHEN and SYDVKM. The CDR3 contains 14 residues. The CDR3 DNA sequence: TGTGCCAGCAGTTTGGGACAGTCGACGGGAGGCTACACCTTC. Its protein product is CASSLGQSTGGYTF.

This chain joins TRBV19 and TRBJ2-1; D is unclear. V was shortened by 3 bases and J by 9 bases, with 6 bases between the two germline ends. Germline V CDR1 and CDR2: LNHDA, SQIVND (reference sequence). CDR3 size: 11 residues. For the CDR3, the DNA is TGTGCCAGTAGTATGTTCACTGAGCAGTTCTTC. It is translated as CASSMFTEQFF.

V gene TRBV7-9 combines with J gene TRBJ1-1; D perhaps matches TRBD1 (5 bases). Trimming cost V 5 bases and J 6 bases, with 19 bases left between them. The germline CDR1 and CDR2 sequences are SEHNR and FQNEAQ (reference sequence). CDR3 length: 15 residues. This CDR3 reads CASSPQRILRAEAFF. In DNA, the CDR3 is TGTGCCAGCAGCCCCCAAAGAATCCTCAGGGCTGAAGCTTTCTTT.

The chain has TRBV23-1 and TRBJ2-3, with a possible D match to TRBD1 (5 bases). TRBV23-1 is an ORF for which the function is uncertain. Trimming removed 4 bases from V and 1 base from J, with 21 bases in between. The CDR3 has 18 amino acids. This CDR3 is CASSPLGVALHCTDTQYF. The CDR3 DNA reads TGCGCCAGCAGTCCATTAGGGGTGGCGCTTCATTGCACAGATACGCAGTATTTT.

The chain combines TRBV19 with TRBJ2-3; D ambiguous. CDR3 length equals 14 residues. The V gene lost 8 bases and the J gene lost 2 bases, with 14 bases spanning the gap. Germline V gene data show CDR1 as LNHDA and CDR2 as SQIVND (reference sequence). The CDR3 DNA follows: TGTGCCAGTTCCCCCTTTTCGGACACAGATACGCAGTATTTT. Translating it yields CASSPFSDTDTQYF.

CDR3 amino acids: CASSPTGDGNQPQHF. The CDR3 DNA follows: TGTGCCAGCTCACCGACAGGGGACGGGAATCAGCCCCAGCATTTT. The chain employs TRBV18 and TRBJ1-5; 8 positions match TRBD1. V lost 3 bases to trimming and J lost 4 bases; unmatched junction nucleotides: 5. CDR1 KGHSH and CDR2 LQKENI come from the germline V gene. CDR3 size: 15 residues.

V and J are TRBV5-1 and TRBJ1-4; no firm D call. This CDR3 has 15 residues. Trimming removed 1 base from V and 7 bases from J, with 14 bases in between. Germline CDR1 reads SGHRS; CDR2 reads YFSETQ. The CDR3 DNA sequence: TGCGCCAGCAGCTTGTTGGAGAACGGAGGTGAAAAACTGTTTTTT. Amino acids: CASSLLENGGEKLFF.

This chain links TRBV15 with TRBJ2-7; the match to TRBD1 covers 8 bases. Trimming cost V 0 bases and J 0 bases; bases outside gene matches: 13. This CDR3 is built from 19 residues. The germline CDR1 and CDR2 sequences are LNHNV and YYDKDF (reference sequence). CDR3 in amino acids: CATSREYSTGQGRSYEQYF. As DNA, the CDR3 is TGTGCCACCAGCAGAGAATACTCTACCGGACAGGGACGCTCCTACGAGCAGTACTTC.

This clone has just one count. The chain links TRBV7-9 to TRBJ1-6; D is unclear. This CDR3 has 16 amino acids. V dropped 5 bases and J dropped 3 bases, with 14 bases sitting between them. The germline gives CDR1 SEHNR, CDR2 FQNEAQ (reference sequence). CDR3 amino acids: CASSPAGSGYNSPLHF. The CDR3 DNA follows: TGTGCCAGCAGCCCGGCGGGGAGTGGCTATAATTCACCCCTCCACTTT.

This clone was recorded once. The rearrangement joins TRBV30 to TRBJ1-4, with D hard to call. CDR1 and CDR2 from the germline V gene are GTSNPN and SVGIG (reference sequence). The CDR3 has 16 residues. V was pared by 0 bases and J by 7 bases, with 18 bases between. For the CDR3, the DNA is TGTGCCTGGAGTGTACATCAGTTCAGTCGTAGTGAAAAACTGTTTTTT. This encodes CAWSVHQFSRSEKLFF.